This is a list of T cell receptor beta chains from one sample in a study of T cell responses to AZD1222 COVID-19 vaccine. TCRdb's copy holds only in-frame clones and misses some; the assay was immunoSEQ multiplex PCR. Of 100,000 or so clones in the sample, roughly 89% are singletons; the top ten hold about 40%. Sequenced material: peripheral blood, taken 28 days after the second AZD1222 dose. Receptors were obtained from an adult who received the AZD1222 COVID-19 vaccine. CDR3s include the opening cysteine and the closing phenylalanine or tryptophan.

V	J	CDR3
TRBV18	TRBJ1-3	CASSPTGTGNTIYF
TRBV27	TRBJ1-4	CASSQTGGWGEKLFF
TRBV3-1/TRBV3-2	TRBJ1-1	CASSQSTNTEAFF
TRBV7-7	TRBJ2-3	CASSLVPGLSTDTQYF
TRBV28	TRBJ2-7	CASRPSGSSYEQYF
TRBV6-5	TRBJ1-1	CASSRGTEKAFF
TRBV28	TRBJ1-1	CASSLPQGAGDTEAFF
TRBV7-2	TRBJ2-2	CASSSWTRPRGTGELFF
TRBV24-1	TRBJ2-7	CATSARTGYEQYF
TRBV7-6	TRBJ2-7	CASSLATQGRLYEQYF
TRBV5-1	TRBJ1-3	CASSRDSSSGNTIYF
TRBV11-2	TRBJ2-3	CASSLAGAGDTQYF
TRBV5-1	TRBJ2-1	CASSAQVNNEQFF
TRBV29-1	TRBJ1-5	CSVRTDSNQPQHF
TRBV12-3/TRBV12-4	TRBJ1-1	CAGGHNTEAFF
TRBV11-2	TRBJ2-2	CASSLGGGIRNTGELFF
TRBV4-1	TRBJ2-1	CASSPGTVYNEQFF
TRBV13	TRBJ2-2	CASSTGAFGPNTGELFF
TRBV18	TRBJ1-6	CASSGQNRNSPLHF
TRBV25-1	TRBJ2-1	CASSESGLAPNEQFF
TRBV11-1	TRBJ2-5	CASSLYDSFGETQYF
TRBV12-3/TRBV12-4	TRBJ1-3	CASSGDSGNTIYF
TRBV28	TRBJ1-5	CASKPGPYNQPQHF
TRBV7-9	TRBJ2-6	CASSPTYRGLVRGANVLTF
TRBV28	TRBJ2-1	CASSPYSAMGEQFF
TRBV3-1/TRBV3-2	TRBJ2-1	CASSFRGSAGGPSNEQFF
TRBV2	TRBJ2-1	CASSWVGGKVYEQFF
TRBV3-1/TRBV3-2	TRBJ2-5	CASIRQGARETQYF
TRBV7-9	TRBJ2-1	CASSLGRTSVHNEQFF
TRBV28	TRBJ1-6	CASSFGGAPINSPLHF
TRBV28	TRBJ2-7	CASNTWVGTENRLAGYYEQYF
TRBV18	TRBJ1-1	CASAGVQGTEAFF
TRBV7-3	TRBJ2-2	CASSFGLAGGVGELFF
TRBV7-2	TRBJ2-1	CASSSGGGSYNEQFF
TRBV7-6	TRBJ2-2	CASSSGGREQHTGELFF
TRBV5-1	TRBJ2-1	CASRLTGGSYNEQFF
TRBV14	TRBJ2-7	CASSQDGSGRREQYF
TRBV19	TRBJ1-5	CASSQTPGTPLQPQHF
TRBV28	TRBJ1-5	CASSFPPTDRGRQPQHF
TRBV19	TRBJ2-5	CASSIQGPETQYF
TRBV27	TRBJ2-3	CASSPAGGLGTDTQYF
TRBV7-9	TRBJ1-4	CASSSDRVSNEKLFF
TRBV6-2/TRBV6-3	TRBJ2-7	CASSPGLAGSELYF
TRBV27	TRBJ1-1	CASSLSRGRNTEAFF
TRBV27	TRBJ1-5	CASSSSPTGVNQPQHF
TRBV7-2	TRBJ1-1	CASSLANRVMNTEAFF
TRBV5-1	TRBJ2-3	CASSFGGRTTDTQYF
TRBV19	TRBJ2-1	CASRTGQFYNEQFF
TRBV10-3	TRBJ2-3	CAISEGQQKDTQYF
TRBV19	TRBJ1-1	CASSPVLNTEAFF
TRBV18	TRBJ1-2	CASSPIQTGGSLGYTF
TRBV12-5	TRBJ2-1	CASGFVSNEQFF
TRBV6-5	TRBJ2-3	CASSYRGQGNLDTQYF
TRBV13	TRBJ2-7	CASSPNTGVEAYEQYF
TRBV5-1	TRBJ2-7	CASSLFTSVGEQYF
TRBV7-9	TRBJ1-5	CASSLQREAQHF
TRBV2	TRBJ1-4	CASRSDREGLEKLFF
TRBV6-5	TRBJ1-1	CASETAMNTEAFF
TRBV19	TRBJ1-6	CASSIGQSSYNSPLHF